This T cell receptor (beta chain) was recorded in a study of radiotherapy plus CTLA-4 blockade in lung cancer. Study in general: Among patients, about 17% showed objective responses, and 25% to 35% had disease control. Study outcomes and limitations: After treatment with radiotherapy plus ipilimumab, TCR clones that came from the tumor expanded in blood.

Profiled with immunoSEQ multiplex PCR; TCRdb holds only in-frame clones, not every one. The table includes roughly 32,000 clones, 75% detected once. The CDR3 is made up of 13 amino acids. Deletions cut 0 bases from V and 8 bases from J, with 8 bases between. Looked up from germline, CDR1 is MNHNS and CDR2 is SASEGT. This clone was recorded once. Antigen specificity is unknown. The clonotype originates from a human donor with non-small cell lung cancer that progressed on radiotherapy plus ipilimumab. The sequencing here drew on peripheral blood, taken from a patient treated with radiotherapy plus ipilimumab. The chain carries TRBV6-1 and TRBJ2-1, with D perhaps TRBD1 (5 bases). The CDR3 nucleotides are TGTGCCAGCAGTGAAGCGCCCAGGGATGAGCAGTTCTTC. Translation: CASSEAPRDEQFF.